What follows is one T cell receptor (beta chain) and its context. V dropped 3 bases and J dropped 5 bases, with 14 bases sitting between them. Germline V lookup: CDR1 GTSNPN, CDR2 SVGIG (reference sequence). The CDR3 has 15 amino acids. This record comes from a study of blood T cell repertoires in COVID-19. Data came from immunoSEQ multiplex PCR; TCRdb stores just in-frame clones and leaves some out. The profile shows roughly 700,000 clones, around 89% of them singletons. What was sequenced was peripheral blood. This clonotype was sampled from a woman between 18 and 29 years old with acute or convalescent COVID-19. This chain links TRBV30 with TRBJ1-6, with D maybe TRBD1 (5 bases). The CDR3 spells CAWSPPGSDNSPLHF. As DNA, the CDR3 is TGTGCCTGGAGCCCCCCAGGGTCCGATAATTCACCCCTCCACTTT.